The 28 T cell receptor beta chains below all came from one sample that was sequenced in a study of blood T cell repertoires in COVID-19 (TCRdb year 2020). Libraries were prepared through the immunoSEQ multiplex PCR assay. The table was pulled from immuneACCESS by TCRdb, which kept in-frame rearrangements only. Such tables lose some clones; where checked, under half of the loss comes from unresolved V genes, and the rest has no known cause. The sample data list about 180,000 clones, and about 81% of these were observed just once. The leading ten clones occupy around 11% of the sample. The sample taken for sequencing was peripheral blood. The receptors derive from a woman older than 75 with COVID-19, enrolled during active disease.

The rearrangement uses TRBV2 and TRBJ2-7, with a tentative D call TRBD2 (6 bases). CDR1 and CDR2 from the germline V gene are SNHLY and FYNNEI. The CDR3 extends over 19 amino acids. Between the trimmed V and J ends, which lost 8 bases and 2 bases, there was a span of 31 bases. The CDR3 coding sequence is TGTGCCAGCTTTGTCTCCCGGGACTTGCATACCTTGCGGACCTACGAGCAGTACTTC. It encodes CASFVSRDLHTLRTYEQYF.

The chain is built from TRBV18 and TRBJ2-3; tentative D call: TRBD1 (6 bases). The CDR3 covers 14 residues. V shed 3 bases and J shed 2 bases, with 9 bases lying between them. Per the germline V gene, CDR1 is KGHSH and CDR2 is LQKENI. CDR3: CASSPTGITDTQYF. The CDR3 bases are TGTGCCAGCTCACCCACAGGGATCACAGATACGCAGTATTTT.

This clone was seen once. The chain employs TRBV4-3 and TRBJ2-7, with TRBD1 identical over 7 bases. The CDR3 consists of 15 residues. Germline assignment: CDR1 LGHNA and CDR2 YSLEER. The J segment lost 2 bases and the V segment lost 2 bases, leaving 6 bases of the junction unmatched. The CDR3 loop is CASSQHRTGAYEQYF. The CDR3 DNA is TGCGCCAGCAGCCAACACCGGACAGGAGCCTACGAGCAGTACTTC.

The chain employs TRBV5-4 and TRBJ2-7; D perhaps matches TRBD1 (6 bases). Germline assignment: CDR1 SGHNT and CDR2 YYREEE (reference sequence). The CDR3 length is 14 residues. With 4 bases removed from V and 2 bases from J, the gap between germline ends came to 13 bases. As DNA, the CDR3 is TGTGCCAGCAGCCACCCCCGGACAGCCTACGAGCAGTACTTC. As protein: CASSHPRTAYEQYF.

V usage is TRBV7-3 and J usage is TRBJ1-5; no clear D gene. Germline CDR1 is SGHTA and CDR2 is FQGTGA. Trimming pared 2 bases from V and 6 bases from J, leaving 8 bases between. The CDR3 length is 13 residues. Here the CDR3 reads CASSLRGGQPQHF. The CDR3 region has the DNA TGTGCCAGCAGCTTACGGGGAGGTCAGCCCCAGCATTTT. The full variable domain, with the rest looked up from reference TRBV7-3 and TRBJ1-5, is GAGVSQTPSNKVTEKGKYVELRCDPISGHTALYWYRQSLGQGPEFLIYFQGTGAADDSGLPNDRFFAVRPEGSVSTLKIQRTERGDSAVYLCASSLRGGQPQHFGDGTRLSIL.

The chain joins TRBV3-1 (or the pseudogene TRBV3-2) to TRBJ1-2; D is uncertain. Per the germline V gene, CDR1 is LGHDT and CDR2 is YNNKEL (reference sequence). The CDR3 loop spans 13 amino acids. V was cut by 3 bases and J by 8 bases, with 13 bases left in between. CDR3 nucleotides: TGTGCCAGCAGCCACCTCCGGGGAGACGGCTACACCTTC. Amino acid sequence: CASSHLRGDGYTF.

The chain recombines TRBV6-2 or TRBV6-3 with TRBJ1-2, with D hard to call. V was shortened by 5 bases and J by 11 bases, with 21 bases between the two germline ends. This CDR3 is 14 amino acids long. Per the germline V gene, CDR1 is MNHEY and CDR2 is SVGEGT. The CDR3 bases are TGTGCCAGCAGTCCCCGACTAACCTTAAGGGATTACACCTTC. This sequence encodes CASSPRLTLRDYTF.

The chain recombines TRBV19 with TRBJ2-1; TRBD2 aligns across 11 bases. The V and J ends lost 5 bases and 3 bases, in that order; junction bases with no gene match: 3. CDR1 and CDR2 (germline): LNHDA, SQIVND (reference sequence). This CDR3 region has 15 residues. The CDR3 protein is CASSELAGVYNEQFF. CDR3 nucleotides: TGTGCCAGTAGTGAACTAGCGGGAGTCTACAATGAGCAGTTCTTC.

A single count supports this clone. The gene calls are TRBV23-1 and TRBJ2-5; 7 nucleotides line up with TRBD1. TRBV23-1 is an ORF, with its function uncertain. The CDR3 spans 14 residues. J gave up 2 bases and V 7 bases, and 7 bases lay outside the gene matches. For the CDR3, the DNA is TGCGCCAGCACCTTTACAGGGGATCAAGAGACCCAGTACTTC. Translated, it gives CASTFTGDQETQYF.

This chain connects TRBV24-1 to TRBJ1-2, with D possibly being TRBD1 (5 bases). Germline V CDR1 and CDR2: KGHDR, SFDVKD. The CDR3 is made up of 19 amino acids. V was shortened by 6 bases and J by 0 bases, with 25 bases between the two germline ends. The CDR3 bases are TGTGCCACCAGTTCAACTTGGATGGGACTGACGGGTTCTAACTATGGCTACACCTTC. Amino acids: CATSSTWMGLTGSNYGYTF.

Only a few counts were recorded for this clone. The chain carries TRBV4-2 and TRBJ1-5, with D perhaps matching TRBD1 (5 bases). V lost 0 bases, J lost 5 bases, and 14 bases lay in between. The CDR3 length is 16 residues. CDR1 is LGHNA and CDR2 is YNFKEQ in the germline V gene. CDR3: CASSQDSGGSDQPQHF. CDR3 DNA sequence: TGTGCCAGCAGCCAAGATTCGGGGGGGAGCGATCAGCCCCAGCATTTT.

The V and J genes are TRBV7-9 and TRBJ2-7; D possibly corresponds to TRBD1 (6 bases). The CDR3 totals 15 residues. Germline V gene data show CDR1 as SEHNR and CDR2 as FQNEAQ (reference sequence). V lost 1 base to trimming and J lost 3 bases, with 13 bases between them. The chain's CDR3 is CASSLDAAGDYEQYF. CDR3 DNA sequence: TGTGCCAGCAGCTTAGACGCGGCAGGGGACTACGAGCAGTACTTC. Full variable domain (remainder filled in from reference TRBV7-9 and TRBJ2-7): DTGVSQNPRHKITKRGQNVTFRCDPISEHNRLYWYRQTLGQGPEFLTYFQNEAQLEKSRLLSDRFSAERPKGSFSTLEIQRTEQGDSAMYLCASSLDAAGDYEQYFGPGTRLTVT.

The genes are TRBV14 and TRBJ1-6, with 8 bases that match TRBD1. After removal of 4 bases from V and 12 bases from J, the junction contained 8 bases not matched to a gene. The CDR3 length is 14 residues. CDR1 and CDR2 (germline): SGHDN, FVKESK. The CDR3 sequence is CASSLGQGGGPLHF. DNA for the CDR3: TGTGCCAGCAGCCTCGGACAGGGAGGAGGACCCCTCCACTTT. Supplemented by reference TRBV14 and TRBJ1-6, the full variable domain reads EAGVTQFPSHSVIEKGQTVTLRCDPISGHDNLYWYRRVMGKEIKFLLHFVKESKQDESGMPNNRFLAERTGGTYSTLKVQPAELEDSGVYFCASSLGQGGGPLHFGNGTRLTVT.

The chain employs TRBV5-8 and TRBJ2-3; D uncertain. The CDR3 consists of 14 residues. The germline gives CDR1 SGHTS, CDR2 YDEGEE. Trimming removed 1 base at V and 2 bases at J, with 8 bases between. The CDR3 is CASSLSDSTDTQYF. In DNA form, the CDR3 reads TGTGCCAGCAGCTTGTCAGATTCCACAGATACGCAGTATTTT.

The V gene is TRBV6-2 or TRBV6-3, the J gene TRBJ2-7, with D unresolved. Per the germline V gene, CDR1 is MNHEY and CDR2 is SVGEGT. Deletions cut 1 base from V and 0 bases from J, with 10 bases between. The CDR3 sequence is 15 residues long. Here the CDR3 reads CASSYWAQSSYEQYF. In DNA form, the CDR3 reads TGTGCCAGCAGTTACTGGGCACAGTCCTCCTACGAGCAGTACTTC.

The CDR3 region is CASSLDNKNIQYF. The CDR3 region has the DNA TGCGCCAGCAGCTTAGACAACAAAAACATTCAGTACTTC. The chain employs TRBV5-1 and TRBJ2-4; D remains unclear. This CDR3 is built from 13 residues. Germline V gives CDR1 SGHRS, CDR2 YFSETQ. The germline V and J ends were trimmed by 2 bases and 3 bases, with 6 bases remaining between them. Full variable domain (rest looked up from reference TRBV5-1 and TRBJ2-4): KAGVTQTPRYLIKTRGQQVTLSCSPISGHRSVSWYQQTPGQGLQFLFEYFSETQRNKGNFPGRFSGRQFSNSRSEMNVSTLELGDSALYLCASSLDNKNIQYFGAGTRLSVL.

This chain connects TRBV7-3 to TRBJ2-2; tentatively, D is TRBD2 (6 bases). Germline V gives CDR1 SGHTA, CDR2 FQGTGA. Trimming stripped 2 bases from V and 1 base from J, with 11 bases between. CDR3 size: 16 residues. CDR3 DNA: TGTGCCAGCAGCTTAGTTGGGACTCAGAACACCGGGGAGCTGTTTTTT. Translated, it gives CASSLVGTQNTGELFF.

V is TRBV7-6 and J is TRBJ2-5, with 11 bases fitting TRBD2. The ends lost 2 bases at V and 10 bases at J; junction bases unmatched: 9. The germline V gene has CDR1 SGHVS and CDR2 FNYEAQ. The CDR3 loop spans 15 amino acids. CDR3 nucleotide sequence: TGTGCCAGCAGCTTATACCCTAGCGGGGGGCACTACCAGTACTTC. Translated, it gives CASSLYPSGGHYQYF.

The table lists this clone with a count of one. The gene calls are TRBV7-8 and TRBJ2-1; D ambiguous. Germline CDR1 SGHVS, CDR2 FQNEAQ. The length of the CDR3 is 16 residues. The germline V and J ends were trimmed by 1 base and 1 base, with 11 bases remaining between them. CDR3 nucleotide sequence: TGTGCCAGCAGCTTAGGAAGCCTGTGGTCCTACAATGAGCAGTTCTTC. Translating gives CASSLGSLWSYNEQFF. Complete variable domain (other parts from reference TRBV7-8 and TRBJ2-1): GAGVSQSPRYKVAKRGQDVALRCDPISGHVSLFWYQQALGQGPEFLTYFQNEAQLDKSGLPSDRFFAERPEGSVSTLKIQRTQQEDSAVYLCASSLGSLWSYNEQFFGPGTRLTVL.

The chain joins TRBV20-1 to TRBJ2-7, with D perhaps TRBD2 (5 bases). Per the germline V gene, CDR1 is DFQATT and CDR2 is SNEGSKA (reference sequence). The V end lost 3 bases, the J end lost 3 bases, and 9 bases lay between the germline ends. This CDR3 comprises 12 residues. The CDR3 coding sequence is TGCAGTGCTAGTCCGGGGTTCTACGAGCAGTACTTC. Its translation is CSASPGFYEQYF.

The chain couples TRBV6-6 to TRBJ1-1; 7 nucleotides line up with TRBD1. V was clipped by 5 bases and J by 3 bases; unmatched bases: 6. This CDR3 comprises 14 residues. Germline-derived CDR1 and CDR2 are MNHNY and SVGAGI (reference sequence). CDR3 protein: CASSRGGADTEAFF. CDR3 bases: TGTGCCAGCAGTCGAGGGGGCGCGGACACTGAAGCTTTCTTT.

This rearrangement joins TRBV19 to TRBJ2-7; TRBD2 agrees at 9 bases. CDR3 size: 14 residues. V lost 3 bases to trimming and J lost 7 bases; unmatched junction nucleotides: 7. Per germline, CDR1 LNHDA and CDR2 SQIVND (reference sequence). Written as DNA, the CDR3 is TGTGCCAGTAGTATGGAGCTAGCGGGACGTGAGCAGTACTTC. Amino acid sequence: CASSMELAGREQYF.

DNA for the CDR3: TGTGCCAGCTCACCAAGACTAGCGGGAGGAGTCTACGAGCAGTACTTC. Its protein product is CASSPRLAGGVYEQYF. The chain links TRBV18 to TRBJ2-7; 13 bases are a match to TRBD2. Germline loops: CDR1 KGHSH, CDR2 LQKENI. The CDR3 runs to 16 residues. V shed 2 bases, J shed 3 bases, and the junction held 4 bases outside the gene matches. The variable domain in full, completed from reference TRBV18 and TRBJ2-7, reads NAGVMQNPRHLVRRRGQEARLRCSPMKGHSHVYWYRQLPEEGLKFMVYLQKENIIDESGMPKERFSAEFPKEGPSILRIQQVVRGDSAAYFCASSPRLAGGVYEQYFGPGTRLTVT.

The sample holds one count of this clone. This chain links TRBV28 with TRBJ2-1, with 7 bases matching TRBD2. V gave up 3 bases and J gave up 0 bases; unmatched junction bases: 11. The CDR3 is 18 amino acids. CDR1 and CDR2 from the germline V gene are MDHEN and SYDVKM. CDR3 loop: CASSFPPSAGSSYNEQFF. In DNA, the CDR3 is TGTGCCAGCAGTTTCCCCCCCTCAGCGGGGAGCTCCTACAATGAGCAGTTCTTC.

The chain is built from TRBV2 and TRBJ2-1; D uncertain. Germline V CDR1 and CDR2: SNHLY, FYNNEI. The length of the CDR3 is 12 residues. Trimming left V 2 bases short and J 12 bases short, with 11 bases between. Here the CDR3 DNA reads TGTGCCAGCAGTGAACGAAGCGTAGGGCAGTTCTTC. Translation gives CASSERSVGQFF.

This chain links TRBV6-2 or TRBV6-3 with TRBJ1-1; tentative D call: TRBD1 (5 bases). Trimming left V 2 bases short and J 6 bases short, with 13 bases between. The CDR3 is 14 residues long. Germline CDR1 MNHEY, CDR2 SVGEGT. CDR3 DNA sequence: TGTGCCAGCAGTTACCTATCCCCGGGGGCTGAAGCTTTCTTT. Protein sequence: CASSYLSPGAEAFF.

The gene calls are TRBV5-1 and TRBJ1-1; 7 bases agree with TRBD1. V gave up 4 bases and J gave up 1 base; unmatched junction bases: 1. This CDR3 is 13 amino acids long. Germline V gives CDR1 SGHRS, CDR2 YFSETQ. The CDR3 protein is CASSGTANTEAFF. In DNA, the CDR3 is TGCGCCAGCAGCGGGACAGCGAACACTGAAGCTTTCTTT.

This clone was counted a few times. The gene calls are TRBV2 and TRBJ1-2, with 10 bases fitting TRBD1. This CDR3 has 14 residues. The J segment lost 4 bases and the V segment lost 8 bases, leaving 7 bases of the junction unmatched. Germline V gene lookup returns CDR1 SNHLY and CDR2 FYNNEI. CDR3 sequence reads: CASRGQGDLYGYTF. As DNA, the CDR3 is TGTGCCAGCCGCGGACAGGGGGACCTCTATGGCTACACCTTC.